This T cell receptor beta chain was documented in a study of T cells after posttransplantation cyclophosphamide. The CDR3 is made up of 18 amino acids. In germline, CDR1 is SGHKS, CDR2 YYEKEE (reference sequence). V lost 1 base to trimming and J lost 7 bases; unmatched junction nucleotides: 12. Study-wide findings and caveats: Skin or GI-infiltrating T cells shared few TRB sequences with blood. TRB clonality was highly associated with recipient CMV seropositivity and reactivation.

Cells defined as naive were viable CD3+CD4+ or CD3+CD8+ and CCR7+CD45RA+CD45RO-CD95-CD27+CD28+. About this clone itself: Its target is not known.

Measured with immunoSEQ multiplex PCR; TCRdb has only the in-frame clones, and not every one. This sample has around 20,000 clones; 98% occur once, and the top ten carry around 0.17%. This clonotype was obtained from a man aged 40-55 years in good health, CMV-negative, and a related stem cell transplant donor. The sequenced material came from naive CD4+ T cells sorted from PBMCs. The genes are TRBV5-5 and TRBJ2-7; TRBD2 matches 15 bases. The CDR3 sequence is CASSLPGLAGGPAWEQYF. CDR3 sequence (DNA): TGTGCCAGCAGCTTGCCGGGACTAGCGGGAGGTCCTGCTTGGGAGCAGTACTTC. The entire variable domain, with the rest obtained from reference TRBV5-5 and TRBJ2-7, is as follows: DAGVTQSPTHLIKTRGQQVTLRCSPISGHKSVSWYQQVLGQGPQFIFQYYEKEERGRGNFPDRFSARQFPNYSSELNVNALLLGDSALYLCASSLPGLAGGPAWEQYFGPGTRLTVT.